The next 15 T cell receptor beta chains were all read from a single sample in a study of blood T cell repertoires in COVID-19 (dated by TCRdb to 2018 to 2021). Preparation of the library involved the immunoSEQ multiplex PCR assay. TCRdb carries this immuneACCESS record with in-frame sequences only. Its versions omit some clonotypes, under half of them owing to an unresolved V gene in the studies checked, with the rest unexplained. Across this sample there are tens of thousands of clones, with 74% seen only once. The ten largest account for about 30% of the sample. Sequenced material: peripheral blood. The receptor source for this set is a woman aged 80 or over with acute or convalescent COVID-19.

The V call is TRBV11-2, the J call TRBJ2-7, with D perhaps matching TRBD2 (5 bases). The length of the CDR3 is 15 residues. With 0 bases removed from V and 2 bases from J, the gap between germline ends came to 11 bases. CDR1 and CDR2 (germline): SGHAT, FQNNGV. CDR3 DNA: TGTGCCAGCAGCTTAGACAGCGGCACCACCTACGAGCAGTACTTC. As protein: CASSLDSGTTYEQYF.

The chain recombines TRBV7-9 with TRBJ2-2, with 7 bases aligning to TRBD2. CDR3 length: 15 amino acids. Germline-derived CDR1 and CDR2 are SEHNR and FQNEAQ (reference sequence). Unmatched junction bases numbered 3, after V lost 0 bases and J lost 5 bases. CDR3 bases: TGTGCCAGCAGCTTAGCGGGAGGGCCGACCGGGGAGCTGTTTTTT. Amino acids: CASSLAGGPTGELFF.

This sequence joins TRBV19 and TRBJ2-4; D is ambiguous. The V end was cut by 7 bases, the J end by 5 bases, with 15 bases between. This CDR3 region has 14 residues. The germline CDR1 and CDR2 sequences are LNHDA and SQIVND (reference sequence). CDR3 nucleotides: TGTGCCAGTATCCCTCGGTCGCCCCAAAACATTCAGTACTTC. This codes for CASIPRSPQNIQYF. Together with reference TRBV19 and TRBJ2-4, the CDR3 gives the full variable domain: DGGITQSPKYLFRKEGQNVTLSCEQNLNHDAMYWYRQDPGQGLRLIYYSQIVNDFQKGDIAEGYSVSREKKESFPLTVTSAQKNPTAFYLCASIPRSPQNIQYFGAGTRLSVL.

The chain is built from TRBV5-1 and TRBJ2-5; no definite D call. V was cut by 3 bases and J by 5 bases, with 8 bases left in between. Germline V gene lookup returns CDR1 SGHRS and CDR2 YFSETQ. The CDR3 sequence is 12 residues long. The CDR3 protein is CASSSTHETQYF. The DNA for the CDR3 is TGCGCCAGCAGCTCCACACACGAGACCCAGTACTTC.

The rearrangement uses TRBV28 and TRBJ2-7; 10 bases are a match to TRBD2. This CDR3 contains 14 residues. Germline loops: CDR1 MDHEN, CDR2 SYDVKM. Trimming removed 5 bases from V and 2 bases from J; junction bases left unmatched: 3. The CDR3 DNA reads as TGTGCCAGCAGTCTCACTAGCGGGGCCTACGAGCAGTACTTC. Amino acid sequence: CASSLTSGAYEQYF.

The chain uses TRBV14 and TRBJ2-6, with 10 bases aligning to TRBD1. With 2 bases clipped from V and 4 bases from J, the junction kept 5 bases outside the gene matches. Germline V lookup: CDR1 SGHDN, CDR2 FVKESK. The CDR3 totals 17 residues. The DNA of the CDR3 is TGTGCCAGCAGCCAAAGACAGGGGGCGTGGGGGGCCAACGTCCTGACTTTC. It encodes CASSQRQGAWGANVLTF.

This clone showed up just a few times. J is TRBJ1-1 and V is TRBV11-2; TRBD1 aligns across 7 bases. CDR3 length: 14 residues. The ends lost 5 bases at V and 1 base at J; junction bases unmatched: 4. Germline values: CDR1 SGHAT, CDR2 FQNNGV. CDR3 protein: CASSGAGGNTEAFF. CDR3 sequence (DNA): TGTGCCAGCAGCGGGGCAGGGGGGAACACTGAAGCTTTCTTT. The variable domain in full, completed from reference TRBV11-2 and TRBJ1-1, reads EAGVAQSPRYKIIEKRQSVAFWCNPISGHATLYWYQQILGQGPKLLIQFQNNGVVDDSQLPKDRFSAERLKGVDSTLKIQPAKLEDSAVYLCASSGAGGNTEAFFGQGTRLTVV.

The CDR3 protein is CASSEDSYSNQPQHF. The CDR3 nucleotides read TGTGCCAGCAGTGAGGACAGCTATAGCAATCAGCCCCAGCATTTT. This chain links TRBV25-1 with TRBJ1-5, with D possibly matching TRBD1 (6 bases). V dropped 3 bases and J dropped 0 bases, with 9 bases sitting between them. Per the germline V gene, CDR1 is MGHDK and CDR2 is SYGVNS. The length of the CDR3 is 15 residues.

The rearrangement links TRBV27 to TRBJ2-7; weak D call: TRBD2 (6 bases). Germline CDR1 MNHEY, CDR2 SMNVEV (reference sequence). The V and J ends lost 4 bases and 0 bases respectively, with 22 bases between them. This CDR3 has 18 residues. The DNA for the CDR3 is TGTGCCAGCAGTTCACCAGCCCTTAAAGGGAGGAGCTCCTACGAGCAGTACTTC. It is translated as CASSSPALKGRSSYEQYF.

The rearrangement uses TRBV14 and TRBJ2-7, with D possibly matching TRBD2 (6 bases). This CDR3 contains 14 residues. Looked up from germline, CDR1 is SGHDN and CDR2 is FVKESK. The V and J ends lost 1 base and 7 bases respectively, with 14 bases between them. The chain's CDR3 is CASSQVGRRVEQYF. The CDR3 DNA sequence: TGTGCCAGCAGCCAAGTGGGCAGGAGGGTTGAGCAGTACTTC.

The chain carries TRBV11-3 and TRBJ2-3; 11 nucleotides match TRBD2. Trimming at V came to 5 bases and at J to 3 bases, leaving 4 bases not matched to a gene. Germline values: CDR1 SGHNT, CDR2 YENEEA. CDR3 length equals 15 residues. CDR3 sequence: CASSPRLAGTDTQYF. In DNA form, the CDR3 reads TGTGCCAGCAGCCCAAGACTAGCGGGAACAGATACGCAGTATTTT. The entire variable domain, with the rest obtained from reference TRBV11-3 and TRBJ2-3, is as follows: EAGVVQSPRYKIIEKKQPVAFWCNPISGHNTLYWYLQNLGQGPELLIRYENEEAVDDSQLPKDRFSAERLKGVDSTLKIQPAELGDSAVYLCASSPRLAGTDTQYFGPGTRLTVL.

The rearrangement uses TRBV10-3 and TRBJ2-5; D is ambiguous. The CDR3 has 14 amino acids. Trimming removed 7 bases at V and 3 bases at J, with 15 bases between. Germline CDR1 ENHRY, CDR2 SYGVKD. The CDR3: CAITDVGSEETQYF. CDR3 nucleotides: TGTGCCATCACCGACGTCGGGTCCGAAGAGACCCAGTACTTC.

This rearrangement joins TRBV9 to TRBJ2-6; 8 nucleotides line up with TRBD2. This CDR3 contains 16 residues. Germline V gene sequence: CDR1 SGDLS, CDR2 YYNGEE. Losses at the gene ends were 5 bases for V and 2 bases for J; bases not matched to a gene: 6. The CDR3 protein is CASRKRESTGANVLTF. The CDR3, as DNA: TGTGCCAGCAGAAAGCGGGAGTCCACTGGGGCCAACGTCCTGACTTTC.

This clone came up a few times. This sequence joins TRBV11-2 and TRBJ1-2; weak D call: TRBD1 (5 bases). Per the germline V gene, CDR1 is SGHAT and CDR2 is FQNNGV. The CDR3 covers 15 residues. The ends were cut back, 6 bases at V and 4 bases at J, with 18 bases in the middle. The CDR3 DNA reads TGTGCCAGCAGTTCTATTAGGGGTCTTACCTATGGCTACACCTTC. It encodes CASSSIRGLTYGYTF.

This chain uses TRBV30 with TRBJ2-7, with D unclear. V was shortened by 0 bases and J by 2 bases, with 5 bases between the two germline ends. The CDR3 length is 12 residues. Germline V gene lookup returns CDR1 GTSNPN and CDR2 SVGIG (reference sequence). CDR3 sequence reads: CAWSVSAYEQYF. CDR3 nucleotide sequence: TGTGCCTGGAGTGTATCGGCCTACGAGCAGTACTTC. Full variable domain (outside the CDR3, taken from reference TRBV30 and TRBJ2-7): SQTIHQWPATLVQPVGSPLSLECTVEGTSNPNLYWYRQAAGRGLQLLFYSVGIGQISSEVPQNLSASRPQDRQFILSSKKLLLSDSGFYLCAWSVSAYEQYFGPGTRLTVT.